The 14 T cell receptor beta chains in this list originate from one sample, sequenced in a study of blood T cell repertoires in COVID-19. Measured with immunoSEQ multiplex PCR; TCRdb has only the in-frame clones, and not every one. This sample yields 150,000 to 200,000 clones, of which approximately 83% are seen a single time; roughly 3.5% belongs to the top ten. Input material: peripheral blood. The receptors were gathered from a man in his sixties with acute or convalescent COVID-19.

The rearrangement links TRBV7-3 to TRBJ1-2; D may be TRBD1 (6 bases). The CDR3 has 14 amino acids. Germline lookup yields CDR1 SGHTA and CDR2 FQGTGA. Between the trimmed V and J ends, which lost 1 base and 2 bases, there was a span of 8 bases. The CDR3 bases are TGTGCCAGCAGCTTAAAGGGGGGGAACTATGGCTACACCTTC. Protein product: CASSLKGGNYGYTF.

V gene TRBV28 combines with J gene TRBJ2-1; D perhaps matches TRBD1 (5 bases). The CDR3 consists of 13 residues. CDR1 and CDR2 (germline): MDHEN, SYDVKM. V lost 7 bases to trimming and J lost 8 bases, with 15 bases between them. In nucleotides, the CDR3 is TGTGCCAGCAAAGTTGGCAGGGAAGATGAGCAGTTCTTC. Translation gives CASKVGREDEQFF.

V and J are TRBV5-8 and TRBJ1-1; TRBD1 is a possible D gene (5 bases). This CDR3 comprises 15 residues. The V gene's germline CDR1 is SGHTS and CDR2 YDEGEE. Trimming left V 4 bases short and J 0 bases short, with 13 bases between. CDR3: CASSGRGMMNTEAFF. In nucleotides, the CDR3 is TGTGCCAGCAGCGGGCGGGGGATGATGAACACTGAAGCTTTCTTT.

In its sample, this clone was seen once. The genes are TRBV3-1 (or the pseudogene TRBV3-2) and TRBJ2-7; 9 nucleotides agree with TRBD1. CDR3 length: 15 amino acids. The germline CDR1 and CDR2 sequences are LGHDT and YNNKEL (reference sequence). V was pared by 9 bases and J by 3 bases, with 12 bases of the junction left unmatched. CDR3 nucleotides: TGTGCCAGTCAACAAGGACAGGGGTATATCTACGAGCAGTACTTC. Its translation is CASQQGQGYIYEQYF.

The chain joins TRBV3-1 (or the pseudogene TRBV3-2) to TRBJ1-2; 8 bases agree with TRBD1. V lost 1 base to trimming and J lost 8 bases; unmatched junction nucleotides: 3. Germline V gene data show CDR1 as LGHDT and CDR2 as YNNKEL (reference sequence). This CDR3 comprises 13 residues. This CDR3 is CASSQGQGAGYTF. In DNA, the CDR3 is TGTGCCAGCAGCCAAGGGCAGGGGGCAGGCTACACCTTC.

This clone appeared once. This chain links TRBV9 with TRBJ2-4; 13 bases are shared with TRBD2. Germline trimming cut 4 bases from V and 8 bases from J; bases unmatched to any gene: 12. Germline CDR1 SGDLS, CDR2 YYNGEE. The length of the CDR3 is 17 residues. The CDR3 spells CASSPGTSGTPRDIQYF. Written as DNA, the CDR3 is TGTGCCAGCAGCCCCGGGACTAGCGGGACCCCCCGGGACATTCAGTACTTC.

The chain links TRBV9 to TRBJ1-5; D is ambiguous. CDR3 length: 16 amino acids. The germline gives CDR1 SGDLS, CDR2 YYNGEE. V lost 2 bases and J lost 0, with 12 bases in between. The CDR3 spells CASSVAPGYSNQPQHF. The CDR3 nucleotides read TGTGCCAGCAGCGTGGCCCCAGGATATAGCAATCAGCCCCAGCATTTT.

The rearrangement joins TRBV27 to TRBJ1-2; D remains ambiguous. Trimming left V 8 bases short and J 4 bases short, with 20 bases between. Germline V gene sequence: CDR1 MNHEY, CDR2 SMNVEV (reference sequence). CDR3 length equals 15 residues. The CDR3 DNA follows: TGTGCCAGCCTGGGAACAACAGAGGGAAGCTATGGCTACACCTTC. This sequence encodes CASLGTTEGSYGYTF.

The CDR3 nucleotides read TGTGCCAGCAGCCGACAGGGACGGTCCGGGGAGCTGTTTTTT. Protein: CASSRQGRSGELFF. The chain links TRBV25-1 to TRBJ2-2; 7 bases match TRBD1. Germline-derived CDR1 and CDR2 are MGHDK and SYGVNS. This CDR3 contains 14 residues. The junction had 7 bases not matched to a gene; V was cut back by 6 bases and J by 6 bases. The complete variable domain, with remaining parts taken from reference TRBV25-1 and TRBJ2-2, reads EADIYQTPRYLVIGTGKKITLECSQTMGHDKMYWYQQDPGMELHLIHYSYGVNSTEKGDLSSESTVSRIRTEHFPLTLESARPSHTSQYLCASSRQGRSGELFFGEGSRLTVL.

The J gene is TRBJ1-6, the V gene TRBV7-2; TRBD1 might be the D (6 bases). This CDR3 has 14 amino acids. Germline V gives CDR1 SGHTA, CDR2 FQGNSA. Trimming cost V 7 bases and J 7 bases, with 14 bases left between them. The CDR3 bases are TGTGCCAGCAACTACCGACAGGCCAATTCACCCCTCCACTTT. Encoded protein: CASNYRQANSPLHF.

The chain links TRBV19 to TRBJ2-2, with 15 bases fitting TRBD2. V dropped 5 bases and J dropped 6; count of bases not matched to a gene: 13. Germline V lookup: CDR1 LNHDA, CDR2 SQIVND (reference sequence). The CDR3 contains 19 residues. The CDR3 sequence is CASSPPGTSGRRGPGELFF. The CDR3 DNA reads TGTGCCAGTAGTCCGCCCGGGACTAGCGGGAGGCGAGGGCCCGGGGAGCTGTTTTTT.

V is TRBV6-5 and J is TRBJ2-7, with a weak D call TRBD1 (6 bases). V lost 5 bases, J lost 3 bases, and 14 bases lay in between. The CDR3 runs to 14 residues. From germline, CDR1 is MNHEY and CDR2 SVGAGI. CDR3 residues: CASSTRTVSYEQYF. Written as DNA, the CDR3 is TGTGCCAGCAGTACGAGGACAGTCAGCTACGAGCAGTACTTC.

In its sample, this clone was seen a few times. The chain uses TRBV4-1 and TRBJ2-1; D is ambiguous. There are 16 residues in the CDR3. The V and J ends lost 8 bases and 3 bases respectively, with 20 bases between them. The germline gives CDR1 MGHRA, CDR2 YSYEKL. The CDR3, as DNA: TGCGCCAGCCGCAAATCAGAGACGGAGCTCTACAATGAGCAGTTCTTC. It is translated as CASRKSETELYNEQFF.

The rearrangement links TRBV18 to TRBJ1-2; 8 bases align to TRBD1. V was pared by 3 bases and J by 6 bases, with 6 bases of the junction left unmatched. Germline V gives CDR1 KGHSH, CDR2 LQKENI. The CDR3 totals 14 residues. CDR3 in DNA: TGTGCCAGCTCACCCACAGGGGGTATTGATGGCTACACCTTC. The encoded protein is CASSPTGGIDGYTF.